This TCR beta chain emerged from a study of T-cell memory formation after mild COVID-19. Points from the study as a whole: CD4+ contracting clones were found mainly in CM and EM, and CD8+ ones in EMRA.

Comment on this clonotype: Its cognate antigen is unknown.

One entry per CDR3 protein, called by TCRdb with MiXCR from the 5' RACE reads. Among about 390,000 distinct CDR3 sequences listed, roughly 15% were seen once. The CDR3 runs to 10 residues. CDR1 is MNHEY, CDR2 SVGEGT, per germline. The germline V and J ends were trimmed by 6 bases and 5 bases, with 5 bases remaining between them. The chain combines TRBV6-2 or TRBV6-3 with TRBJ2-7; D call uncertain. This clonotype was obtained from a man between 18 and 35 years old who had mild COVID-19 (a few samples of this study predate the infection). Cell type and time point are not known. The specimen sequenced was PBMCs or a T cell subset sorted from them (not recorded which). CDR3 sequence reads: CASRGNEQYF. Here the CDR3 DNA reads TGTGCCAGCAGAGGCAACGAGCAGTACTTC.